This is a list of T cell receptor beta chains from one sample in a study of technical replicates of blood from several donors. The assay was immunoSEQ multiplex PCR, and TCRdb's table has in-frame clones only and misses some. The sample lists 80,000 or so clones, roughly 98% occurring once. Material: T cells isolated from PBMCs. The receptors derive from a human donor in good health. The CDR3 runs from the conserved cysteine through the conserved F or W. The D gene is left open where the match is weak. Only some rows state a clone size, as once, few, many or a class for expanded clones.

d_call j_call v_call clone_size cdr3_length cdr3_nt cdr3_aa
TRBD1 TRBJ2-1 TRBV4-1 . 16 TGCGCCAGCAGCCTAACCCCGGGACAGGGTATAGATGAGCAGTTCTTC CASSLTPGQGIDEQFF
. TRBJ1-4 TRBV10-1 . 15 TGCGCCAGCAGTAAAACAGGGACAACTAATGAAAAACTGTTTTTT CASSKTGTTNEKLFF
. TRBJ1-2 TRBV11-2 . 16 TGTGCCAGCAGCTCTGCAAGGACAGTCCACAGCTATGGCTACACCTTC CASSSARTVHSYGYTF
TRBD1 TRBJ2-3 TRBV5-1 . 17 TGCGCCAGCAGCTTGGCCGGGGACAGCCGAAACACAGATACGCAGTATTTT CASSLAGDSRNTDTQYF
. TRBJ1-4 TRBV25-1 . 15 TGTGCCAGCAGTGAGGTACGGGGGGCTCTTGAAAAACTGTTTTTT CASSEVRGALEKLFF
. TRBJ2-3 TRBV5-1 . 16 TGCGCCAGCAGCTGGGAACAGGCATTTAGCACAGATACGCAGTATTTT CASSWEQAFSTDTQYF
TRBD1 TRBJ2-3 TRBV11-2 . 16 TGTGCCAGCAGCTTAGGACAGGGACCTAGCACAGATACGCAGTATTTT CASSLGQGPSTDTQYF
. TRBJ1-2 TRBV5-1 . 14 TGCGCCAGCAGCTTGGCACAGGCGTCCTATGGCTACACCTTC CASSLAQASYGYTF
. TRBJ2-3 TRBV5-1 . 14 TGCGCCAGCAGCTTGGGACTGATCACAGATACGCAGTATTTT CASSLGLITDTQYF
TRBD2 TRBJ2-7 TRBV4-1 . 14 TGCGCCAGCAGCCATACTAGCGCCAACTACGAGCAGTACTTC CASSHTSANYEQYF
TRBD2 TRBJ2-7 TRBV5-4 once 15 TGTGCCAGCAGCTTGGCTCCTAGCGGGAACTACGAGCAGTACTTC CASSLAPSGNYEQYF
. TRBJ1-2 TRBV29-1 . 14 TGCAGCGTTGAAGACAGACGGGGAGGCTATGGCTACACCTTC CSVEDRRGGYGYTF
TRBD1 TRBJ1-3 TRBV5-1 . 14 TGCGCCAGCAGCTCCCGGACAGGGAGAAACACCATATATTTT CASSSRTGRNTIYF
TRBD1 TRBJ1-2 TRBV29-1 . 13 TGCAGCGTGTATGTGACAGGGTTTAGTGGCTACACCTTC CSVYVTGFSGYTF
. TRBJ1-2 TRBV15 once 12 TGTGCCACCAGCACCGACAGGTCTGGCTACACCTTC CATSTDRSGYTF
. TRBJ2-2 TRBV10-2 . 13 TGCGCCAGCAGGGACACGAACACCGGGGAGCTGTTTTTT CASRDTNTGELFF
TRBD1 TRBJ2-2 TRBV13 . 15 TGTGCCAGCAGCTTCGGACAGGGAAACACCGGGGAGCTGTTTTTT CASSFGQGNTGELFF
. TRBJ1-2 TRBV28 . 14 TGTGCCAGCAACCCGGCCGGGGGGAACTATGGCTACACCTTC CASNPAGGNYGYTF
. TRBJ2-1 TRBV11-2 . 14 TGTGCCAGCAGCGCTGAAAGACAGTTGGATGAGCAGTTCTTC CASSAERQLDEQFF
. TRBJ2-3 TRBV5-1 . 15 TGCGCCAGCAGCTGGACCCAGGAGGGGACAGATACGCAGTATTTT CASSWTQEGTDTQYF
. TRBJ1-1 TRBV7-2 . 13 TGTGCCAGCAGCTTCCACAGGGTCACTGAAGCTTTCTTT CASSFHRVTEAFF
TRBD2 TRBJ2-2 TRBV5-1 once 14 TGCGCCAGCGCGGGGGAGGCCAACACCGGGGAGCTGTTTTTT CASAGEANTGELFF
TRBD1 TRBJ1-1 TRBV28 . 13 TGTGCCAGCAACAGGGGTGAGGGCACTGAAGCTTTCTTT CASNRGEGTEAFF
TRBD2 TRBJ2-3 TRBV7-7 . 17 TGTGCCAGCAGCTTAGGCCCTAGCGGGAGTTCCACAGATACGCAGTATTTT CASSLGPSGSSTDTQYF
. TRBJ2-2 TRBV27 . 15 TGTGCCAGCAGTTCGGACAGCGTGAACACCGGGGAGCTGTTTTTT CASSSDSVNTGELFF
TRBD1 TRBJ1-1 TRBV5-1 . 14 TGCGCCAGCAGCGCACAGGGGGCAAACACTGAAGCTTTCTTT CASSAQGANTEAFF
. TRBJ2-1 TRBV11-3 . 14 TGTGCCAGCAGCTTGAACGAGAACTACAATGAGCAGTTCTTC CASSLNENYNEQFF
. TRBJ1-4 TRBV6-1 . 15 TGTGCCAGCAGTGACCAACAGGGCCTAAATGAAAAACTGTTTTTT CASSDQQGLNEKLFF
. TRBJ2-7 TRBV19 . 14 TGTGCCAGTAGTATCGCGGCCAGGGACTACGAGCAGTACTTC CASSIAARDYEQYF
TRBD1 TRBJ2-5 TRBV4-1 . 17 TGCGCCAGCAGCCCAGATTCTGAGGGACAGACCCAAGAGACCCAGTACTTC CASSPDSEGQTQETQYF
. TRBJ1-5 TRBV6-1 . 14 TGTGCCAGCAGGGAAAGAGGTGGGAATCAGCCCCAGCATTTT CASRERGGNQPQHF
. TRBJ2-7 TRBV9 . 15 TGTGCCAGCAGCGCATCCGGGACTCTTTCCTACGAGCAGTACTTC CASSASGTLSYEQYF
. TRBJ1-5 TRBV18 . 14 TGTGCCAGCAGTACTGCAGGCCTCAATCAGCCCCAGCATTTT CASSTAGLNQPQHF
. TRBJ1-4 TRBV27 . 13 TGTGCCAGCAGTCCCGGACAGCTCGAAAAACTGTTTTTT CASSPGQLEKLFF
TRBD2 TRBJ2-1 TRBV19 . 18 TGTGCCAGTAGGAAGGGCGGGAGGTCCCTTTGGACCTACAATGAGCAGTTCTTC CASRKGGRSLWTYNEQFF
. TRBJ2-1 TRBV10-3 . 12 TGTGCCATCAGGCTTCCTAACAATGAGCAGTTCTTC CAIRLPNNEQFF
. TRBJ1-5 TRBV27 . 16 TGTGCCAGCAGTTCGGCCGACAGATATAGCAATCAGCCCCAGCATTTT CASSSADRYSNQPQHF
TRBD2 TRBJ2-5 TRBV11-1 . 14 TGTGCCAGCAGCGGACTAGCGGGAGAAGAGACCCAGTACTTC CASSGLAGEETQYF
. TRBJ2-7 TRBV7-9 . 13 TGTGCCAGCAGTCCAACAGGGTTTTACGAGCAGTACTTC CASSPTGFYEQYF
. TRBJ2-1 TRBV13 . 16 TGTGCCAGCAGCCCCTCGTGGAGGATTACTTACAATGAGCAGTTCTTC CASSPSWRITYNEQFF
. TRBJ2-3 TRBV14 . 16 TGTGCCAGCAGCTACGTTGTAGGAGCCGGCACAGATACGCAGTATTTT CASSYVVGAGTDTQYF
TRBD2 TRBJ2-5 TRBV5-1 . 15 TGCGCCAGCAGCTTGACTAGCGGTCCCCAAGAGACCCAGTACTTC CASSLTSGPQETQYF
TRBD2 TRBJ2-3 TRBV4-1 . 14 TGCGCCAGCAACAGCGGGAGGGGCACAGATACGCAGTATTTT CASNSGRGTDTQYF
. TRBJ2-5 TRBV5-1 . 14 TGCGCCAGCAGTAGCGGATCTCCCGGCGAGACCCAGTACTTC CASSSGSPGETQYF
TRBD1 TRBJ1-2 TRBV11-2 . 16 TGTGCCAGCAGCTGGAGTCCGGGACAGGCTTCAGGTGGCTACACCTTC CASSWSPGQASGGYTF
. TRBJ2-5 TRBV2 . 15 TGTGCCAGCAGAGAATCTAGGGGGGGGGTCGAGACCCAGTACTTC CASRESRGGVETQYF
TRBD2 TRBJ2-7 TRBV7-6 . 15 TGTGCCAGCAGCGAAACTAGCGGGGGGCTCTACGAGCAGTACTTC CASSETSGGLYEQYF
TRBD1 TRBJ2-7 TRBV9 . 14 TGTGCCAGCAGCTTGCGACAGGGGCCCTACGAGCAGTACTTC CASSLRQGPYEQYF
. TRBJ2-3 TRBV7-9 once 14 TGTGCCAGCAGCTTAAGCGCTAGCACAGATACGCAGTATTTT CASSLSASTDTQYF
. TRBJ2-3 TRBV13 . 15 TGTGCCAGCAGCTTGCAAGGAGGGGAAACAGATACGCAGTATTTT CASSLQGGETDTQYF
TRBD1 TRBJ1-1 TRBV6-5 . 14 TGTGCCAGCAGTTTTCGACAGGGGTTCACTGAAGCTTTCTTT CASSFRQGFTEAFF